A selection of T cell receptor beta chains follows, all from one sample in a study of glioma-infiltrating T cells. MiXCR, applied by TCRdb to the multiplex PCR reads, yields one record per CDR3 protein. Counted here are about 89,000 distinct CDR3 sequences, 20% to 25% occurring once; the ten biggest clones make up over 5%. Material: glioma tissue, nonneoplastic brain tissue, or PBMCs (not recorded which). The origin of the receptors is a human donor with low-grade glioma or glioblastoma, undergoing nonglioma brain surgery, or in good health (not recorded which). CDR3s include the opening cysteine and the closing phenylalanine or tryptophan. D genes are given only for firm matches. Clone size is not always given. Where it is, it says once, few, many or a class for expanded clones.

D gene	J gene	clone size	V gene	CDR3 length	CDR3 protein	CDR3 DNA
.	TRBJ1-1	many	TRBV20-1	18	CSASRPGRVGGEVTEAFF	TGCAGTGCTAGTAGACCTGGGAGGGTCGGGGGCGAGGTCACTGAAGCTTTCTTT
.	TRBJ1-4	.	TRBV11-2	13	CASSLDARQRVFF	TGTGCCAGCAGCTTAGATGCCCGCCAAAGGGTGTTTTTT
.	TRBJ1-1	few	TRBV5-1	13	CASSLKGATEAFF	TGCGCCAGCAGCTTGAAAGGGGCCACTGAAGCTTTCTTT
TRBD1	TRBJ2-4	few	TRBV6-1	13	CASSRQGENIQYF	TGTGCCAGCAGTCGACAGGGGGAAAACATTCAGTACTTC
.	TRBJ1-1	many	TRBV7-2	13	CASSAQRYTEAFF	TGTGCCAGCAGCGCACAGAGATACACTGAAGCTTTCTTT
.	TRBJ2-1	.	TRBV7-8	15	CASRPSRSSHNEQFF	TGTGCCAGCAGGCCTTCGAGGAGCTCCCACAATGAGCAGTTCTTC
.	TRBJ2-1	many	TRBV6-4	14	CASSEGRAHNEQFF	TGTGCCAGCAGTGAAGGGCGGGCCCACAATGAGCAGTTCTTC
TRBD2	TRBJ2-7	many	TRBV15	14	CATSSSGRAYEQYF	TGTGCCACCAGCAGTAGCGGGAGGGCCTACGAGCAGTACTTC
.	TRBJ2-3	many	TRBV20-1	13	CSASRGSTDTQYF	TGCAGTGCTAGCCGCGGGAGCACAGATACGCAGTATTTT
.	TRBJ1-5	many	TRBV29-1	16	CSVVGQGSNSNQPQHF	TGCAGCGTTGTAGGTCAGGGTAGTAATAGCAATCAGCCCCAGCATTTT
.	TRBJ2-7	.	TRBV11-2	16	CASSRRWQASSYEQYF	TGTGCCAGCAGCCGACGGTGGCAGGCCAGCTCCTACGAGCAGTACTTC
.	TRBJ2-1	few	TRBV12-3/TRBV12-4	16	CASSLALLSSYNEQFF	TGTGCCAGCAGTTTAGCGCTTCTAAGCTCCTACAATGAGCAGTTCTTC
.	TRBJ2-3	few	TRBV5-1	17	CASSFPDISLSPDTQYF	TGCGCCAGCAGCTTCCCTGACATTTCCCTTTCCCCAGATACGCAGTATTTT
.	TRBJ1-2	many	TRBV7-9	16	CASSNIYRAARDGYTF	TGTGCCAGCAGCAATATTTACAGGGCCGCTAGAGATGGCTACACCTTC
.	TRBJ2-1	many	TRBV6-2/TRBV6-3	11	CASTWGNEQFF	TGTGCCAGCACCTGGGGCAATGAGCAGTTCTTC
.	TRBJ2-1	many	TRBV25-1	15	CASSDGHSSYNEQFF	TGTGCCAGCAGTGATGGACACAGCTCCTACAATGAGCAGTTCTTC
.	TRBJ1-1	many	TRBV18	13	CASSSGTNTEAFF	TGTGCCAGCTCATCGGGCACGAACACTGAAGCTTTCTTT
.	TRBJ1-2	.	TRBV7-9	14	CASSPRSTNYGYTF	TGTGCCAGCAGCCCTCGTTCAACTAACTATGGCTACACCTTC
.	TRBJ2-3	many	TRBV12-3/TRBV12-4	13	CASSSGPVDTQYF	TGTGCCAGCAGTTCTGGCCCGGTGGATACGCAGTATTTT